The 17 T cell receptor beta chains below were found in one sample sequenced in a study of CD8 T cells in ankylosing spondylitis (dated by TCRdb to the late 2010s). Library method: 5' RACE. Sequencing was performed on an Illumina HiSeq 2500. TCRdb passed the public sequencing reads through fastp at Q25 and MiXCR, retaining productive beta sequences. When rows share a CDR3 protein, they turn into one entry using the most common DNA and genes. Within this sample are 250,000 or so distinct CDR3 sequences, with about 10% of them counted one time only. Of the sample, under 8% is held by the ten largest clones. Sequenced sample: blood, either unsorted or a sorted T cell fraction (not recorded which). Source of these receptors: a male donor with ankylosing spondylitis or in good health (not recorded which).

The chain joins TRBV10-1 to TRBJ1-5, with D unresolved. V gave up 0 bases and J gave up 6 bases, with 3 bases separating them. Germline values: CDR1 WNHNN, CDR2 SYGVQD (reference sequence). The CDR3 is 12 amino acids. CDR3 bases: TGCGCCAGCAGTGAGTCGGGTCAGCCCCAGCATTTT. This translates into CASSESGQPQHF.

V usage is TRBV7-9 and J usage is TRBJ1-1; D is possibly TRBD1 (5 bases). This CDR3 contains 13 residues. Germline V gives CDR1 SEHNR, CDR2 FQNEAQ (reference sequence). Deletions cut 7 bases from V and 8 bases from J, with 17 bases between. CDR3 in DNA: TGTGCCAGCAAGGGGCTCGGTTTGGCGGAAGCTTTCTTT. This translates into CASKGLGLAEAFF.

Ten or more counts support this clonotype. This chain joins TRBV29-1 and TRBJ1-1; 9 nucleotides match TRBD1. The CDR3 length is 13 residues. From germline, CDR1 is SQVTM and CDR2 ANQGSEA. V gave up 6 bases and J gave up 6 bases; unmatched junction bases: 8. This CDR3 reads CSVRTDRGAEAFF. The CDR3 nucleotides are TGCAGCGTGAGGACGGACAGGGGCGCTGAAGCTTTCTTT.

In this sample, this clonotype turned up a few times. The rearrangement links TRBV7-9 to TRBJ2-1; D is unresolved. CDR3 length: 13 amino acids. The germline CDR1 and CDR2 sequences are SEHNR and FQNEAQ (reference sequence). V dropped 2 bases and J dropped 8 bases, with 10 bases sitting between them. The CDR3: CASSLFVDDEQFF. In DNA, the CDR3 is TGTGCCAGCAGCTTATTTGTAGACGATGAGCAGTTCTTC.

There are many counts of this clonotype. V gene TRBV12-3 or TRBV12-4 combines with J gene TRBJ2-1, with D perhaps given as TRBD1 or TRBD2 (6 bases each). Trimming shortened V by 4 bases and J by 0 bases, and 10 bases separated the two germline ends. This CDR3 has 15 amino acids. The CDR3 DNA sequence: TGTGCCAGCAGTTACGGGGGCCCCTCCTACAATGAGCAGTTCTTC. It specifies CASSYGGPSYNEQFF.

This clonotype was seen many times. The chain is built from TRBV6-1 and TRBJ2-7, with TRBD2 matching over 7 bases. Trimming cost V 7 bases and J 2 bases; bases outside gene matches: 8. The CDR3 covers 14 residues. Per the germline V gene, CDR1 is MNHNS and CDR2 is SASEGT. CDR3 nucleotide sequence: TGTGCCAGCACAGGGCGGGAGCCTCCCTACGAGCAGTACTTC. It yields the protein CASTGREPPYEQYF.

This clonotype was detected a few times. The chain employs TRBV4-1 and TRBJ2-5; the match to TRBD1 covers 7 bases. Germline loops: CDR1 MGHRA, CDR2 YSYEKL. The CDR3 spans 15 residues. The V segment lost 4 bases and the J segment 1 base; nucleotides outside the gene matches: 6. CDR3 sequence: CASSRQGTPQETQYF. The CDR3 DNA reads as TGCGCCAGCAGCCGACAGGGAACTCCCCAAGAGACCCAGTACTTC.

This clonotype was counted ten times or more. V usage is TRBV20-1 and J usage is TRBJ1-1; possibly TRBD1 for D (6 bases). The germline V and J ends were trimmed by 6 bases and 4 bases, with 15 bases remaining between them. The CDR3 runs 13 residues. Germline loops: CDR1 DFQATT, CDR2 SNEGSKA (reference sequence). CDR3 protein: CSAFIRGFTEAFF. CDR3 coding DNA: TGCAGTGCCTTCATCAGGGGTTTCACTGAAGCTTTCTTT.

The rearrangement uses TRBV6-1 and TRBJ2-1; D unresolved. This CDR3 contains 15 residues. Germline V lookup: CDR1 MNHNS, CDR2 SASEGT. V was shortened by 4 bases and J by 6 bases, with 16 bases between the two germline ends. The CDR3 here is CASSVSVGGSNEQFF. The CDR3 DNA reads TGTGCCAGCAGTGTAAGCGTCGGTGGATCCAATGAGCAGTTCTTC.

This clonotype was seen at least ten times. V and J are TRBV5-1 and TRBJ2-2; D is unresolved. CDR3 length equals 11 residues. Trimming cost V 5 bases and J 6 bases, with 5 bases left between them. CDR1 is SGHRS, CDR2 YFSETQ, per germline. The CDR3 bases are TGCGCCAGCAGAGGCCCCGGGGAGCTGTTTTTT. It is translated as CASRGPGELFF.

This clonotype has a count of ten or more. The chain uses TRBV2 and TRBJ2-2; TRBD1 matches at 7 bases. The CDR3 has 15 amino acids. J was trimmed by 4 bases and V by 2 bases; bases with no gene match: 4. CDR1 SNHLY and CDR2 FYNNEI come from the germline V gene. The CDR3 loop reads CASSEYRGATGELFF. As DNA, the CDR3 is TGTGCCAGCAGTGAATACAGGGGTGCCACCGGGGAGCTGTTTTTT.

The J gene is TRBJ2-1, the V gene TRBV20-1; possibly TRBD2 for D (5 bases). This CDR3 is 16 amino acids long. Trimming shortened V by 2 bases and J by 1 base, and 15 bases separated the two germline ends. CDR1 and CDR2 (germline): DFQATT, SNEGSKA (reference sequence). The CDR3 loop reads CSARPQRTISYNEQFF. DNA of the CDR3: TGCAGTGCTAGACCCCAGCGGACCATATCCTACAATGAGCAGTTCTTC.

This clonotype was found once. The chain uses TRBV30 and TRBJ2-7; D is unclear. V was cut by 2 bases and J by 2 bases, with 7 bases left in between. The CDR3 is made up of 12 amino acids. The V gene's germline CDR1 is GTSNPN and CDR2 SVGIG (reference sequence). The CDR3 sequence is CAWSMVAYEQYF. CDR3 DNA: TGTGCCTGGAGTATGGTGGCCTACGAGCAGTACTTC.

This clonotype was observed many times. The genes are TRBV20-1 and TRBJ2-5; 10 nucleotides align to TRBD2. From germline, CDR1 is DFQATT and CDR2 SNEGSKA (reference sequence). The CDR3 runs 15 residues. Trimming cost V 1 base and J 3 bases; bases outside gene matches: 5. The CDR3 DNA is TGCAGTGCTAGAGTAAGCGGGAGGGCCGAAGAGACCCAGTACTTC. It is translated as CSARVSGRAEETQYF.

Ten or more counts support this clonotype. The chain employs TRBV20-1 and TRBJ2-3, with D possibly called TRBD1 or TRBD2 (5 bases each). This CDR3 is built from 15 residues. The V gene lost 6 bases and the J gene lost 4 bases, with 20 bases spanning the gap. The V gene's germline CDR1 is DFQATT and CDR2 SNEGSKA (reference sequence). The CDR3 coding sequence is TGCAGTGCCCACCCACATTACGGGGCCGCAGATACGCAGTATTTT. It specifies CSAHPHYGAADTQYF.

This clonotype was counted ten times or more. The chain employs TRBV20-1 and TRBJ2-5; D is undetermined. This CDR3 spans 16 amino acids. The germline V gene encodes CDR1 DFQATT and CDR2 SNEGSKA (reference sequence). The ends were cut back, 1 base at V and 0 bases at J, with 15 bases in the middle. This CDR3 reads CSARGGSGAYQETQYF. The CDR3 region has the DNA TGCAGTGCTAGAGGCGGCTCCGGCGCGTACCAAGAGACCCAGTACTTC.

This clonotype is a singleton in its sample. A single base separates this from a much larger clone, so it may be a read error. The rearrangement links TRBV12-3 or TRBV12-4 to TRBJ2-7; 9 nucleotides line up with TRBD2. The CDR3 covers 15 residues. The ends lost 4 bases at V and 2 bases at J; junction bases unmatched: 6. DNA of the CDR3: TGTGCCAGCAGTTCGATAGCGGGGGTGGCCTACGAGCAGTACTTC. Translating gives CASSSIAGVAYEQYF.